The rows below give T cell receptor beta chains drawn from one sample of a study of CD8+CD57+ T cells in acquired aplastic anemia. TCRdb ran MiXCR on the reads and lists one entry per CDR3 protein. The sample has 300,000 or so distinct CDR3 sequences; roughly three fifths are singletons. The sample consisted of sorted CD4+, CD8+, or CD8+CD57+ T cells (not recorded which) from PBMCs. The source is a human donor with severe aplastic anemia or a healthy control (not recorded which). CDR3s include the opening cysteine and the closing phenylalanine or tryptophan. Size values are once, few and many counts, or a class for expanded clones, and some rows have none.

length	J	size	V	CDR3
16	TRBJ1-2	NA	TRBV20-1	CSARWTGGASNYGYTF
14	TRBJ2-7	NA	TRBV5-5	CASVEGNPSYEQYF
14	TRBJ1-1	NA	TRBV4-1	CASSPGHQNTEAFF
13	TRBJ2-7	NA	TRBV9	CAQVTSTTYEQYF
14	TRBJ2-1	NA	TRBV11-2	CASSHGGAGNEQFF
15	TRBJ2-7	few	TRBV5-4	CASSLAKGPGIEQYF
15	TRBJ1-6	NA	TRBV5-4	CASSHDIDYNSPLHF
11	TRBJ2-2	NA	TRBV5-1	CARQRSGELFF
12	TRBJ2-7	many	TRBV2	CASALNLVGQYF
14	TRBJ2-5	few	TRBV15	CATRDRGGEETQYF
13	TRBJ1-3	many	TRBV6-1	CASSVRDGNTIYF
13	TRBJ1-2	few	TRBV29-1	CSVDPQGARGYTF
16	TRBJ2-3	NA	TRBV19	CASSRERDRGTDTQYF
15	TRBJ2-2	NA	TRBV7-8	CASSPQPIGGGELFF
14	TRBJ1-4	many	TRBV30	CAWSHGGLREKLFF
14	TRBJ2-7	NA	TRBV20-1	CSATQRRGHYEQYF
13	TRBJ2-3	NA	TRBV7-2	CASSSLSTDTQYF
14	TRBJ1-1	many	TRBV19	CASSTWTGNTEAFF
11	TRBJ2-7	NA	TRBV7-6	CASSQYDEQYF
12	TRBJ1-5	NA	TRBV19	CASRVSNQPQHF
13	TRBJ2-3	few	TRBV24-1	CATNGGRSDTQYF
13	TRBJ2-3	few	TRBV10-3	CAITPGSTDTQYF
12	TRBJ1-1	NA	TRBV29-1	CSTSDSGTEAFF
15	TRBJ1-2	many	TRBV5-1	CASSLADSPNYGYTF
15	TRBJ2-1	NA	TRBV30	CAWSVIGGAYNEQFF
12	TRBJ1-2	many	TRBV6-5	CASSLTGSGNTF
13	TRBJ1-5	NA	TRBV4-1	CAISESSNQPQHF
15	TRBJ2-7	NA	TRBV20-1	CSARDSTQSSYEQYF
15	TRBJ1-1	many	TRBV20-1	CSARELGQGNTEAFF
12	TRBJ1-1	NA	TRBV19	CASSTGLTEAFF
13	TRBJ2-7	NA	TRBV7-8	CASSLNVETWQYF
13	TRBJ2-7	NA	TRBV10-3	CAISGTSGERRSF
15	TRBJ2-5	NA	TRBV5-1	CASSILQGAKETQYF
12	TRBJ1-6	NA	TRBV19	CASSSSGTVIHF
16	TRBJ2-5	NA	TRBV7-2	CASSLRTSGVQETQYF
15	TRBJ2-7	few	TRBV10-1	CASSAKRGLTYEQYF
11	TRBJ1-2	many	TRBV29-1	CSAGTDYGYTF
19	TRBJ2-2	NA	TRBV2	CASSLRGTSGGESTGELFF
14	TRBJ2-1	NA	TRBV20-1	CSARGGPAYNEQFF